This TCR beta chain was profiled in a study of graft-versus-host responses after intestinal transplantation. In regard to this clone: Mismatch with germline at one junction end may stem from a read error.

Using immunoSEQ multiplex PCR, the repertoire was profiled, and TCRdb retains in-frame clones only, with some absent. The sample lists just over 14,000 clones, around 94% occurring once. The CDR3 length is 14 residues. The germline gives CDR1 SGDLS, CDR2 YYNGEE. The source material was PBMCs, sampled 9 days after transplant. The chain carries TRBV9 and TRBJ2-1, with 10 positions matching TRBD2. This TCR was sampled from a human patient who received an intestinal transplant, so some T cells may come from the graft donor. CDR3 DNA: TGTGCCAGCAGTCCCGGGACTAGCGCGACGATCCCAATCTTC. It is translated as CASSPGTSATIPIF.